This T cell receptor beta chain was identified during a study of CD8 T cells in ankylosing spondylitis. Study-wide results and caveats: CD8+ cells made up the disease-linked clones, which were relatively rare in peripheral blood. As reported, disease-linked clones showed significant enrichment in matched ankylosing spondylitis synovial fluid. Blood from ankylosing spondylitis patients appeared to carry a characteristic roughly eight-variant TCR beta motif.

Germline V gives CDR1 DFQATT, CDR2 SNEGSKA (reference sequence). The J segment lost 5 bases and the V segment lost 5 bases, leaving 12 bases of the junction unmatched. CDR3 size: 14 residues. Each TCR beta library was made by quantitative 5'-RACE that incorporated molecular barcodes. TCRdb analysed the 5' RACE reads with MiXCR anew, one entry per CDR3 protein. The sample lists about 220,000 distinct CDR3 sequences; under 30% were seen once. In this sample, this clonotype turned up many times. Its antigen remains unknown. The sequenced sample consisted of blood, either unsorted or a sorted T cell fraction (not recorded which). The source of this sequence is a male donor with ankylosing spondylitis or in good health (not recorded which). This chain joins TRBV20-1 and TRBJ2-7; 7 bases align to TRBD2. The CDR3 spells CSAPWGGLHDEQYF. The CDR3 DNA reads TGCAGTGCTCCCTGGGGGGGACTCCACGACGAGCAGTACTTC.